This TCR beta chain was sequenced during a study of shared clonotypes between healthy human individuals. In the study overall: Each donor's CD8 memory used one plate, CD8 naive two, each CD4 subset three.

The investigators split CD4+ cells into a CD45RA+ naive subset and a CD45RA-negative memory subset. Per the germline V gene, CDR1 is SGHDT and CDR2 is YYEEEE. This CDR3 has 16 amino acids. V was cut by 6 bases and J by 1 base, with 19 bases left in between. At deep level, the assay was performed. Genomic DNA of every subset was divided equally among multiple immunoSEQ plates. Some clones are missing from TCRdb's copy, which holds only in-frame ones; the method was immunoSEQ multiplex PCR. Among about 2.4 million clones listed, roughly nine tenths were seen once. This sequence joins TRBV5-6 and TRBJ1-1; no reliable D call. Sequencing was performed on naive CD4+ T cells sorted from blood. Noted subset: CD45RA+ positively selected. The TCR sequence derives from a man between 18 and 35 years old in good health. The CDR3 DNA is TGTGCCAGCACCCCCGGAGGGTGGACTTGGAACACTGAAGCTTTCTTT. This translates into CASTPGGWTWNTEAFF.